This record looks at one T cell receptor beta chain sequence and its context. This clone was detected once. Its antigen remains unidentified. No per-base quality is available; no much larger clone lies one base away. TCRbeta CDR3 regions were amplified from genomic DNA using the immunoSEQ Assay, a bias-controlled multiplex PCR. The study's own analysis went as follows. The number of nucleated cells in each sample was estimated from the amplification of reference gene primers within the assay. To quantify the absolute abundance of each unique TCRbeta CDR3 rearrangement, sequence reads were collapsed and filtered. For each sample, productive Simpson clonality was calculated as the square root of Simpson's diversity index across productive rearrangements. The clones in this table, taken by TCRdb from immuneACCESS, are in-frame only. Not every clone is retained; where verified, under half of the shortfall comes from an unresolved V gene, and the cause of the rest is unknown. V and J calls and clone size are given by that table; D and trimming were obtained from the DNA. The sample table shows 200,000 to 300,000 clones, and approximately 91% are seen once. Of the sample, about 0.64% is held by the ten largest clones.

The data were taken from a study of blood T cell repertoires in COVID-19 (dated by TCRdb to 2020 to 2021). Describing the broader study: Collaborator samples came from the United States, Italy and Spain and covered acute and convalescent phases of COVID-19. The samples were drawn from two sources: the first 160 participants of the ongoing ImmuneRACE study, and 950 to 1,500 subjects contributed by 6 global collaborators. HLA class I and class II types, where available, came from metadata supplied by the sample provider rather than from assay-based typing. The sample metadata nearly always contained a de-identified subject ID, COVID-19 status, age in years and sex. The dataset comprised deeply sampled blood TCRbeta repertoires from subjects exposed to, actively infected with, or recovered from COVID-19. A freely available public database, intended as a resource for researchers studying the immune response to SARS-CoV-2, is where the repertoires were released. The material from the prospective study consisted of cDNA or gDNA derived from T cells, B-cell-depleted T cells, or PBMCs. Results and caveats for the whole study, not just this receptor: How much clinical and demographic metadata was included differed by source and by participant, and the metadata was provided uncurated.

Including the terminal cysteine and phenylalanine, the CDR3 comprises 17 residues. Kept here is only the CDR3 DNA, which spans 51 bases and is read in frame from base 1. The CDR1 and CDR2 encoded by the germline V gene are KGHSH and LQKENI. V was cut back by 1 base and J by 0 bases, leaving a gap of 15 bases between them. Collaborating institutions collected whole blood in K2EDTA tubes following their own protocols. For TCRbeta analysis, collaborators shipped samples as frozen whole blood, isolated PBMCs, or DNA extracted from either of those sample types. The TCR was taken from a human donor in a cohort sampled during active COVID-19. Sequenced: peripheral blood. This sequence uses TRBV18 and TRBJ1-1; TRBD1 might be the D gene, on 5 matching bases. The CDR3 reads CASSPQGPDNMNTEAFF. The DNA sequence is TGTGCCAGCTCACCACAGGGGCCAGACAACATGAACACTGAAGCTTTCTTT.